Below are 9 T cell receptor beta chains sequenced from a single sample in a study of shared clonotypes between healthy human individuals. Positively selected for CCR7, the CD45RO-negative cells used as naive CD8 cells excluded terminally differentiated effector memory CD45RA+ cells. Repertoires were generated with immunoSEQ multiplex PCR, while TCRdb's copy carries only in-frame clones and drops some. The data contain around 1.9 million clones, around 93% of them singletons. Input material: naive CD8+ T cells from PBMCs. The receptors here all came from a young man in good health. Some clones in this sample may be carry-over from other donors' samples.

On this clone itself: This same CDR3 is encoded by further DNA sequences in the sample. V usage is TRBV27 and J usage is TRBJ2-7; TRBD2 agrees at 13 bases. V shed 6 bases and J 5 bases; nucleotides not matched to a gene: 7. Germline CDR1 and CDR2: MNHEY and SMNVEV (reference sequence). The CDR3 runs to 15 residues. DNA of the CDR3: TGTGCCAGCAGCCCACTAGCGGGAGGGCCCCACGAGCAGTACTTC. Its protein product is CASSPLAGGPHEQYF.

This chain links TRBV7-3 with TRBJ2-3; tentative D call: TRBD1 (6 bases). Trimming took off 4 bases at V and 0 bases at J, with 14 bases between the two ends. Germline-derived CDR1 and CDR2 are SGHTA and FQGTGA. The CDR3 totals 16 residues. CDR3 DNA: TGTGCCAGCAGCTCACCGGACAGCGACAGCACAGATACGCAGTATTTT. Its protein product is CASSSPDSDSTDTQYF. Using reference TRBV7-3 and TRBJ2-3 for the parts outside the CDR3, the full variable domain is GAGVSQTPSNKVTEKGKYVELRCDPISGHTALYWYRQSLGQGPEFLIYFQGTGAADDSGLPNDRFFAVRPEGSVSTLKIQRTERGDSAVYLCASSSPDSDSTDTQYFGPGTRLTVL.

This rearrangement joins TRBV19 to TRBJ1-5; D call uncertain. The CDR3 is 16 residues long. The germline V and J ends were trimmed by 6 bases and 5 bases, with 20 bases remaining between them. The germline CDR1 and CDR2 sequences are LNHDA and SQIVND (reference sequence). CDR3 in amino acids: CASSSPLPGRDQPQHF. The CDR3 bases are TGTGCCAGTAGCTCCCCCCTTCCAGGCCGGGATCAGCCCCAGCATTTT. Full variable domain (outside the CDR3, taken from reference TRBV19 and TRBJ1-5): DGGITQSPKYLFRKEGQNVTLSCEQNLNHDAMYWYRQDPGQGLRLIYYSQIVNDFQKGDIAEGYSVSREKKESFPLTVTSAQKNPTAFYLCASSSPLPGRDQPQHFGDGTRLSIL.

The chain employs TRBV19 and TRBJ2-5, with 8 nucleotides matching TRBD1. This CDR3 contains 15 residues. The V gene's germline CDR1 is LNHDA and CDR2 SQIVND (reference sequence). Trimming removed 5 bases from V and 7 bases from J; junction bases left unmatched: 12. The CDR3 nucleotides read TGTGCCAGTAGTGTCACGGACAGGGCCATAACGACCCAGTACTTC. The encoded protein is CASSVTDRAITTQYF.

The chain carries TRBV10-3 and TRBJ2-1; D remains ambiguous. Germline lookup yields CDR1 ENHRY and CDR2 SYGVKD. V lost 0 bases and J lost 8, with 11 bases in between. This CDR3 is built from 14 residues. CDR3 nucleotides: TGTGCCATCAGTGAGTCGGGAAAGATCCATGAGCAGTTCTTC. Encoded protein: CAISESGKIHEQFF.

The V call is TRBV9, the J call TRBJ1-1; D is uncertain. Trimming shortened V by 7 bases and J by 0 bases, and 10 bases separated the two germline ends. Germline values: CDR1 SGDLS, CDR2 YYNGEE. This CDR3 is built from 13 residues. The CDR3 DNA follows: TGTGCCAGCGGAGACGGAATGAACACTGAAGCTTTCTTT. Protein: CASGDGMNTEAFF.

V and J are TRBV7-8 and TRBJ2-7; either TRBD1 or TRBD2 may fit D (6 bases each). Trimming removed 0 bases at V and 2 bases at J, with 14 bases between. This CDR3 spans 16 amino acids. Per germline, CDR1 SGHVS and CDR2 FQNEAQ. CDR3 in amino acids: CASSLAPGAVAYEQYF. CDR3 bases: TGTGCCAGCAGCTTAGCTCCGGGGGCCGTCGCCTACGAGCAGTACTTC.

CDR3 DNA sequence: TGTGCCAGCAGCTCGCCCAGTCCCAGCATCTACGAGCAGTACTTC. Residues: CASSSPSPSIYEQYF. The chain has TRBV7-9 and TRBJ2-7; D gene ambiguous. V lost 4 bases to trimming and J lost 3 bases, with 16 bases between them. Germline V CDR1 and CDR2: SEHNR, FQNEAQ (reference sequence). CDR3 length equals 15 residues.

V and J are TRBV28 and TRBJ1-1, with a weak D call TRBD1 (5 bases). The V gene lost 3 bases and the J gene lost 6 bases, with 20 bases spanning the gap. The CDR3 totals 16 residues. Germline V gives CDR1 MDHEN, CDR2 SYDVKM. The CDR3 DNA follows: TGTGCCAGCAGTTTTACCGAAGGGACGGTCGGACCTGAAGCTTTCTTT. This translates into CASSFTEGTVGPEAFF.